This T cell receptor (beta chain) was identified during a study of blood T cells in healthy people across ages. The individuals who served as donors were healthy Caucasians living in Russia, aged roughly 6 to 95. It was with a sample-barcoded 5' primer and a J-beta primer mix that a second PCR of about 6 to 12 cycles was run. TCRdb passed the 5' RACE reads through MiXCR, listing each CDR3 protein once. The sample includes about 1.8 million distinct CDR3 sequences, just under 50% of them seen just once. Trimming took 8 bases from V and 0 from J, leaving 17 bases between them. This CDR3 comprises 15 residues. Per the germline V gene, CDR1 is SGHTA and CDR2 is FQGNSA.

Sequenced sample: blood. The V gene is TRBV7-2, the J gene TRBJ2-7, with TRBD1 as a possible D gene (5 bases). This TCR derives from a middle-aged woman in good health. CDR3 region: CASSKEGVSSYEQYF. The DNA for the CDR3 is TGTGCCAGCTCCAAGGAAGGGGTGAGCTCCTACGAGCAGTACTTC.